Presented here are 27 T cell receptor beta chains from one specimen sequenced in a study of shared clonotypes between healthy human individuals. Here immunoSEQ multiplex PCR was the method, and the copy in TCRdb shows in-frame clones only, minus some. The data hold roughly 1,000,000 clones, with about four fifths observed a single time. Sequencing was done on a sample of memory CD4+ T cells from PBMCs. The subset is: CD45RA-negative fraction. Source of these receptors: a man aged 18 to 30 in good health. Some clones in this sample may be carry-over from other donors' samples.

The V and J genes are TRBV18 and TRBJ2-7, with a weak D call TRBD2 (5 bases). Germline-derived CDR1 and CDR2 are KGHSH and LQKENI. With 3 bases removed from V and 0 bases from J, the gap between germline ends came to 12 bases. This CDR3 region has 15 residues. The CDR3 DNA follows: TGTGCCAGCTCACCCACTAGTTCAAGCTCCTACGAGCAGTACTTC. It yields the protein CASSPTSSSSYEQYF.

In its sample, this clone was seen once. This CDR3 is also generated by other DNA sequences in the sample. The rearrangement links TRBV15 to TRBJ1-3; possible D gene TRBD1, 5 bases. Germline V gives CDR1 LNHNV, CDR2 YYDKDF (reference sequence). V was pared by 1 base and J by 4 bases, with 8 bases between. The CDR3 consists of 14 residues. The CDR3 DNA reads TGTGCCACCAGCAGAGCGGGACTCGGAAACACCATATATTTT. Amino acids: CATSRAGLGNTIYF.

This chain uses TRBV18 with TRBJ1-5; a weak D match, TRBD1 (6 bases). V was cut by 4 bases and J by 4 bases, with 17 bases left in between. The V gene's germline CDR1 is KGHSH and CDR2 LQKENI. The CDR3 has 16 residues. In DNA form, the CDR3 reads TGTGCCAGCTCACTCGGAGCCGGGACAACAAATCAGCCCCAGCATTTT. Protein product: CASSLGAGTTNQPQHF.

Here the CDR3 DNA reads TGTGCCAGTAGTATCGCGGGGGGCCGGACTGAAGCTTTCTTT. This sequence encodes CASSIAGGRTEAFF. The chain employs TRBV19 and TRBJ1-1; D might be TRBD1 (6 bases). Between the trimmed V and J ends, which lost 3 bases and 5 bases, there was a span of 13 bases. The CDR3 is 14 residues long. Per germline, CDR1 LNHDA and CDR2 SQIVND (reference sequence).

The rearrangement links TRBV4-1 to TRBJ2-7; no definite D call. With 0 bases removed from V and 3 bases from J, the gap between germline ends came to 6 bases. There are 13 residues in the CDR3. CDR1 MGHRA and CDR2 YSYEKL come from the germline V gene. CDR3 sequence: CASSQERNYEQYF. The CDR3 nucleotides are TGCGCCAGCAGCCAAGAGCGGAACTACGAGCAGTACTTC.

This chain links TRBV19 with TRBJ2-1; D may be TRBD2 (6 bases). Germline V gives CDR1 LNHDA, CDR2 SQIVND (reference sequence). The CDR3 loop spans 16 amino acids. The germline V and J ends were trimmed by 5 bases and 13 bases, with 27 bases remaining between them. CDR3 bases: TGTGCCAGTAGTCATCTGGGGGTCGGACTACGCCCGTTCCAGTTCTTC. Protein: CASSHLGVGLRPFQFF.

CDR3 coding DNA: TGTGCCACCAGCAGAGATTTGGGGACAGGTTCCTTCCAGCCCCAGCATTTT. Protein product: CATSRDLGTGSFQPQHF. This sequence joins TRBV15 and TRBJ1-5; the match to TRBD1 covers 8 bases. V dropped 0 bases and J dropped 7; count of bases not matched to a gene: 11. The germline CDR1 and CDR2 sequences are LNHNV and YYDKDF (reference sequence). The length of the CDR3 is 17 residues.

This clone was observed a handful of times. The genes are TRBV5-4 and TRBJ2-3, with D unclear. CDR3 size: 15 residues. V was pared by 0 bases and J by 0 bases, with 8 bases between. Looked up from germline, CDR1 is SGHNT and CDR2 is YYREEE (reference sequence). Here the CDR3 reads CASSLDVLSTDTQYF. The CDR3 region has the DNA TGTGCCAGCAGCTTGGATGTATTAAGCACAGATACGCAGTATTTT.

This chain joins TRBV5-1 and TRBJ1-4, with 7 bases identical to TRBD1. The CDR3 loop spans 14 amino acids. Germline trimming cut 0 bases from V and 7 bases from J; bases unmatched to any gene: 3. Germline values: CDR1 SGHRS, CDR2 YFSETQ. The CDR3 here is CASSLVGGFEKLFF. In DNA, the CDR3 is TGCGCCAGCAGCTTGGTAGGGGGCTTTGAAAAACTGTTTTTT.

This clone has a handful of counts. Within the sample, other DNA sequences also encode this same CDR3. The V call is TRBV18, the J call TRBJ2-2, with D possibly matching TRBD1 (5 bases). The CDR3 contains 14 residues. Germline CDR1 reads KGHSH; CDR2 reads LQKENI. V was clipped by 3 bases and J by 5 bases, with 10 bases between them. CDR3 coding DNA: TGTGCCAGCTCACCTAATCAGGGAACCGGGGAGCTGTTTTTT. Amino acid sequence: CASSPNQGTGELFF.

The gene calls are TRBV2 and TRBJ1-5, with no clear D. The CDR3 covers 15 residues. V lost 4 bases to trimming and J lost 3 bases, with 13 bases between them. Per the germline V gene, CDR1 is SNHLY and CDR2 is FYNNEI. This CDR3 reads CASSVEAVINQPQHF. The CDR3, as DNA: TGTGCCAGCAGTGTGGAAGCAGTGATCAATCAGCCCCAGCATTTT.

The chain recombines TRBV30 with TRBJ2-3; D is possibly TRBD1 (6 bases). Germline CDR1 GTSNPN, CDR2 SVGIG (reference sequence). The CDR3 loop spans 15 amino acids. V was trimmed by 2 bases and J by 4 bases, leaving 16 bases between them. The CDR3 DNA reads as TGTGCCTGGAGTCGTCCGGGACATAGCGCAGATACGCAGTATTTT. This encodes CAWSRPGHSADTQYF.

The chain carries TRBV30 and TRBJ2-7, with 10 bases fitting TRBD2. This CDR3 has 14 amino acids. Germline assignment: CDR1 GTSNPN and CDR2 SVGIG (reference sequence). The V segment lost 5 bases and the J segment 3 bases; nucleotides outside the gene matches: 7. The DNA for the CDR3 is TGTGCCTGGCGAAGCGGGAGGGCCGACTACGAGCAGTACTTC. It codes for CAWRSGRADYEQYF.

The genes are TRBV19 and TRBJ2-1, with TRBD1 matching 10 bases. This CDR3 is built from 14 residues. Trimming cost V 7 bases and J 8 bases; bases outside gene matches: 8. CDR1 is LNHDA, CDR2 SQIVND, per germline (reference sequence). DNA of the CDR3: TGTGCCAGTACGCGGACAGGGGGTATCTATGAGCAGTTCTTC. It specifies CASTRTGGIYEQFF.

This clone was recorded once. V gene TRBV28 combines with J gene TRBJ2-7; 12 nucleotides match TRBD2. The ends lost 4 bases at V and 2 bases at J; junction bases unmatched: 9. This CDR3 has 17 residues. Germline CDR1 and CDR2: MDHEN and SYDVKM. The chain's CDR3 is CASSSSLAGGSPYEQYF. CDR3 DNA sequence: TGTGCCAGCAGTTCCTCACTAGCGGGAGGTTCCCCCTACGAGCAGTACTTC.

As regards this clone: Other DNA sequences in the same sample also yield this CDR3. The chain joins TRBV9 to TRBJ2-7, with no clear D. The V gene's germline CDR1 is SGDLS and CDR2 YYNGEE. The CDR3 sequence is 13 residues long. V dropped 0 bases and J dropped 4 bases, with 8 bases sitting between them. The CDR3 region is CASSVGPAYEQYF. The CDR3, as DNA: TGTGCCAGCAGCGTAGGGCCAGCTTACGAGCAGTACTTC.

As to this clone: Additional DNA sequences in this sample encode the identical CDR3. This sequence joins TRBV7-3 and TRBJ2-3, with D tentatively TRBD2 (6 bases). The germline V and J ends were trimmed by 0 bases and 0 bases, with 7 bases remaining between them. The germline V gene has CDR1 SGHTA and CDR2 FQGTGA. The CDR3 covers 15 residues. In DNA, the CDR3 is TGTGCCAGCAGCTTAACCAGCGGGAGCACAGATACGCAGTATTTT. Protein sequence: CASSLTSGSTDTQYF.

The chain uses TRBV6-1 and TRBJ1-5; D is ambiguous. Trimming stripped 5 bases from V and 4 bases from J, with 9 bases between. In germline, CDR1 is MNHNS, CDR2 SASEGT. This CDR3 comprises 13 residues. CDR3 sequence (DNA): TGTGCCAGCAGTAAGAATCGGAATCAGCCCCAGCATTTT. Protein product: CASSKNRNQPQHF.

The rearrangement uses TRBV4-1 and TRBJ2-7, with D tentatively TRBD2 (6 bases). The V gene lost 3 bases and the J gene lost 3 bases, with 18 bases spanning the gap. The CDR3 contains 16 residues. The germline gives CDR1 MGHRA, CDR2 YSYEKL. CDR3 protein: CASSQTPGSGFYEQYF. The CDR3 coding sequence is TGCGCCAGCAGCCAGACCCCGGGTAGCGGCTTCTACGAGCAGTACTTC.

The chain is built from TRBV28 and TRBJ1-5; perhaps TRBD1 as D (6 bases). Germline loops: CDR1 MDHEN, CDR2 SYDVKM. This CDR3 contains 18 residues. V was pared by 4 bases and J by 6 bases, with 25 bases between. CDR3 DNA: TGTGCCAGCAGTTACCTGGAAGGGGGGCAGGGGAGGAGTCAGCCCCAGCATTTT. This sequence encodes CASSYLEGGQGRSQPQHF. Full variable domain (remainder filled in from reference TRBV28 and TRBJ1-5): DVKVTQSSRYLVKRTGEKVFLECVQDMDHENMFWYRQDPGLGLRLIYFSYDVKMKEKGDIPEGYSVSREKKERFSLILESASTNQTSMYLCASSYLEGGQGRSQPQHFGDGTRLSIL.

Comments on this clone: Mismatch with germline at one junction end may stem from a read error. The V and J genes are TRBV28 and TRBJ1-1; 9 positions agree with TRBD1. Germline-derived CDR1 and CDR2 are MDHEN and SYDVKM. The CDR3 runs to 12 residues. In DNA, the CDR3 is TGTGCCAGCAGTTTCACGGACAGGGGAAAAGGTTTT. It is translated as CASSFTDRGKGF.

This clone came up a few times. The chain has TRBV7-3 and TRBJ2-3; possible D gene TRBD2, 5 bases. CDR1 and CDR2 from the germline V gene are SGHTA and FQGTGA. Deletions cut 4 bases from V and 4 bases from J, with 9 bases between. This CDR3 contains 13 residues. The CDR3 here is CASSSAGPDTQYF. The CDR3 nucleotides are TGTGCCAGCAGCTCCGCGGGCCCAGATACGCAGTATTTT. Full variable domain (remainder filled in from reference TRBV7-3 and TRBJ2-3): GAGVSQTPSNKVTEKGKYVELRCDPISGHTALYWYRQSLGQGPEFLIYFQGTGAADDSGLPNDRFFAVRPEGSVSTLKIQRTERGDSAVYLCASSSAGPDTQYFGPGTRLTVL.

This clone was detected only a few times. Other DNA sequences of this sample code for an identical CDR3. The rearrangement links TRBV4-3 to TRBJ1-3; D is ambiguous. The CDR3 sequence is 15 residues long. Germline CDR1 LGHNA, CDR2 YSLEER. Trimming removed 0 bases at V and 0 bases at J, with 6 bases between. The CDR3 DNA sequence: TGCGCCAGCAGCCAAGATCCCTCCTCTGGAAACACCATATATTTT. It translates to CASSQDPSSGNTIYF.

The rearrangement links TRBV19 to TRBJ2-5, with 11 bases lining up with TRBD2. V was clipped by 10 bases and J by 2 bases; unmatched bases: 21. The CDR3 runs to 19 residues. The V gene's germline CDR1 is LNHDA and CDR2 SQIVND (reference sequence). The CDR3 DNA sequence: TGTGCCACCAGTCAGACTAGCGGGACTGGTTTACCTGGGCAAGAGACCCAGTACTTC. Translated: CATSQTSGTGLPGQETQYF. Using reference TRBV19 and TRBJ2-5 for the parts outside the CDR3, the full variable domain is DGGITQSPKYLFRKEGQNVTLSCEQNLNHDAMYWYRQDPGQGLRLIYYSQIVNDFQKGDIAEGYSVSREKKESFPLTVTSAQKNPTAFYLCATSQTSGTGLPGQETQYFGPGTRLLVL.

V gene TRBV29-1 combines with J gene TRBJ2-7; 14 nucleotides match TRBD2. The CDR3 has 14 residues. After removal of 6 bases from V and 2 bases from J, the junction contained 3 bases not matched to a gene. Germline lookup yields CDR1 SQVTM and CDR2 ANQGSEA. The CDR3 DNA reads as TGCAGCGTCGGGACTAGCGGGGGAACCTACGAGCAGTACTTC. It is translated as CSVGTSGGTYEQYF.

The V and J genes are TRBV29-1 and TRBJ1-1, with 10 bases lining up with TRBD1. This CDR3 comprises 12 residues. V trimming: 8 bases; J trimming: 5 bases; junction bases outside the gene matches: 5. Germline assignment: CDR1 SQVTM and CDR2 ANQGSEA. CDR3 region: CSSDRGPTEAFF. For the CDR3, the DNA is TGCAGCTCTGACAGGGGGCCAACTGAAGCTTTCTTT.

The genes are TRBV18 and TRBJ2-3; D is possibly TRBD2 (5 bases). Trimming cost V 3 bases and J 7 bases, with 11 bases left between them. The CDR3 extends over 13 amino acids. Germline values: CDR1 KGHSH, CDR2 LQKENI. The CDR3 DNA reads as TGTGCCAGCTCACCCGGGAATTTGAATACGCAGTATTTT. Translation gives CASSPGNLNTQYF.